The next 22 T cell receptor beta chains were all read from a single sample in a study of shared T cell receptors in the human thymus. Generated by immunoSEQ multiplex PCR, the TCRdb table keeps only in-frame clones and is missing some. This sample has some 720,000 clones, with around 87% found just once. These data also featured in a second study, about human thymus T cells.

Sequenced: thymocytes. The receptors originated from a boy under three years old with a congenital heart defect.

The CDR3 is CATSSSAERGGELFF. In nucleotides, the CDR3 is TGTGCCACCTCGTCTAGCGCCGAACGAGGCGGGGAGCTGTTTTTT. The chain combines TRBV15 with TRBJ2-2; a weak D match, TRBD2 (6 bases). The CDR3 runs 15 residues. CDR1 is LNHNV, CDR2 YYDKDF, per germline (reference sequence). V lost 8 bases and J lost 7, with 20 bases in between.

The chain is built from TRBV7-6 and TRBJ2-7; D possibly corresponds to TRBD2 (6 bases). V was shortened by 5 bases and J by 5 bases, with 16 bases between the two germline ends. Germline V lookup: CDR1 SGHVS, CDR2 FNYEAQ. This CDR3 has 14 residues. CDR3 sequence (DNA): TGTGCCAGCAGCCCGCGGACTATCGTCAACGAGCAGTACTTC. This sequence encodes CASSPRTIVNEQYF. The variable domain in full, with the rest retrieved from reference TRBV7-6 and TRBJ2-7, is GAGVSQSPRYKVTKRGQDVALRCDPISGHVSLYWYRQALGQGPEFLTYFNYEAQQDKSGLPNDRFSAERPEGSISTLTIQRTEQRDSAMYRCASSPRTIVNEQYFGPGTRLTVT.

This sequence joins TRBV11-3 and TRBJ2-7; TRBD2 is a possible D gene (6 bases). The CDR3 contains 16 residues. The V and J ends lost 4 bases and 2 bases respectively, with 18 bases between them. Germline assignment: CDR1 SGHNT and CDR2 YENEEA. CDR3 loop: CASSSRALALPYEQYF. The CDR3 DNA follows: TGTGCCAGCAGCTCGAGGGCACTAGCTCTACCCTACGAGCAGTACTTC.

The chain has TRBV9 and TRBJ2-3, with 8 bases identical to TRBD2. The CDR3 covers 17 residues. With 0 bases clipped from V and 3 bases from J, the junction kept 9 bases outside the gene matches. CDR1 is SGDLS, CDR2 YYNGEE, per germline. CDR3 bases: TGTGCCAGCAGCGTAGGTGAGCGGGAGTCAGTAACAGATACGCAGTATTTT. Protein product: CASSVGERESVTDTQYF. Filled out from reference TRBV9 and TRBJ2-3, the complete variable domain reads DSGVTQTPKHLITATGQRVTLRCSPRSGDLSVYWYQQSLDQGLQFLIQYYNGEERAKGNILERFSAQQFPDLHSELNLSSLELGDSALYFCASSVGERESVTDTQYFGPGTRLTVL.

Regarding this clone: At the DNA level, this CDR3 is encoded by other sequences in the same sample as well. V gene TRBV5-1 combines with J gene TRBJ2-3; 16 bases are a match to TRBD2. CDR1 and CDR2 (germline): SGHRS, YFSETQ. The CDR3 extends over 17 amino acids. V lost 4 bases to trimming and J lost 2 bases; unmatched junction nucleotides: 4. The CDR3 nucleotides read TGCGCCAGCAGCCCGGGGACTAGCGGGAGGGCCACAGATACGCAGTATTTT. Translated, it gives CASSPGTSGRATDTQYF.

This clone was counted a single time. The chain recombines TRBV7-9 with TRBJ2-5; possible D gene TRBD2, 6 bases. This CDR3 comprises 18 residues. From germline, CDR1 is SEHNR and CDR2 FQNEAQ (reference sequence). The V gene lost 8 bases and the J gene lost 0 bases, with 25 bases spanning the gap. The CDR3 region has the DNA TGTGCCAGCGGCGAGCGCGGGGCAAGGGCGGGGTACCAAGAGACCCAGTACTTC. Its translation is CASGERGARAGYQETQYF.

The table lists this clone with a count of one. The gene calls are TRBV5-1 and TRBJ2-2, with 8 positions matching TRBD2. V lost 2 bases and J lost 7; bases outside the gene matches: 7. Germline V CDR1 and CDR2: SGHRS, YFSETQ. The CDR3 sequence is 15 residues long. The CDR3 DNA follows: TGCGCCAGCAGCTTAGGCGGGAGGCATAGCGGGGAGCTGTTTTTT. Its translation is CASSLGGRHSGELFF. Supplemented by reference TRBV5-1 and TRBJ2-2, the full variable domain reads KAGVTQTPRYLIKTRGQQVTLSCSPISGHRSVSWYQQTPGQGLQFLFEYFSETQRNKGNFPGRFSGRQFSNSRSEMNVSTLELGDSALYLCASSLGGRHSGELFFGEGSRLTVL.

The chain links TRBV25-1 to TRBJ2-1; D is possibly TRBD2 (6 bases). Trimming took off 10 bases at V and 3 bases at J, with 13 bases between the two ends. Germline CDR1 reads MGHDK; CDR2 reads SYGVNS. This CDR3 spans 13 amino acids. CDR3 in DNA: TGTGCCAACCGGGACTTACTCTACAATGAGCAGTTCTTC. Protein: CANRDLLYNEQFF.

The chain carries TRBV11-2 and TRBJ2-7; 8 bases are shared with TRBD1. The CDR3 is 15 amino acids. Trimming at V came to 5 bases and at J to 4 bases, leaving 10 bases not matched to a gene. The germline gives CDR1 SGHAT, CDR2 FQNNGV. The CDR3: CASSPGGTGCYEQYF. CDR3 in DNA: TGTGCCAGCAGCCCTGGCGGGACAGGTTGTTACGAGCAGTACTTC.

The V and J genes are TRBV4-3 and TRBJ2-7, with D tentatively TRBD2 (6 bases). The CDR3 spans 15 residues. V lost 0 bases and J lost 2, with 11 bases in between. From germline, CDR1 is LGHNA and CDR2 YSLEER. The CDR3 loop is CASSQDRTGAYEQYF. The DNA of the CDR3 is TGCGCCAGCAGCCAAGATCGGACGGGGGCCTACGAGCAGTACTTC.

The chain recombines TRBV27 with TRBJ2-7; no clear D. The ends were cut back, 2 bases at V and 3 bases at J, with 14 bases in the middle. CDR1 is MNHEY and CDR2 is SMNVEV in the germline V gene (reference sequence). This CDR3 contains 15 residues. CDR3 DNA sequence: TGTGCCAGCAGTTTAGTAGCCCCCCTGGGCTACGAGCAGTACTTC. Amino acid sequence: CASSLVAPLGYEQYF.

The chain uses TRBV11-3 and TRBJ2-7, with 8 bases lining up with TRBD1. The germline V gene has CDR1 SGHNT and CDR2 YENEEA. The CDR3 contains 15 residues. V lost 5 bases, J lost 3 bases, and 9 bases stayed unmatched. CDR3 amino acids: CASSPLQGECYEQYF. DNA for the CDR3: TGTGCCAGCAGCCCTCTACAGGGGGAGTGCTACGAGCAGTACTTC.

CDR3 residues: CASSLAGISYEQYF. The CDR3 DNA reads TGTGCCAGCAGTTTAGCGGGGATCTCCTACGAGCAGTACTTC. The chain carries TRBV28 and TRBJ2-5, with a possible D match to TRBD2 (6 bases). The better agreement between TRBJ2-7 and the DNA end casts doubt on the J call. The CDR3 consists of 14 residues. CDR1 is MDHEN and CDR2 is SYDVKM in the germline V gene.

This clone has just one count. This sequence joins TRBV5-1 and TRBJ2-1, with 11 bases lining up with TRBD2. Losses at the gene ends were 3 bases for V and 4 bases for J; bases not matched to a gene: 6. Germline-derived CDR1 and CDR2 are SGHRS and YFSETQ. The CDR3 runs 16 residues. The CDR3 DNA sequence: TGCGCCAGCAGCTCCTCAACTAGCGGGAGTTACAATGAGCAGTTCTTC. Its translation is CASSSSTSGSYNEQFF.

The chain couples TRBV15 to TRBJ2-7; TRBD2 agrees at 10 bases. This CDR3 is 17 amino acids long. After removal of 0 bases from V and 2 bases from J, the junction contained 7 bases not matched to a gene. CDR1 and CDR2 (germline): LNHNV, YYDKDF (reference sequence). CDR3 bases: TGTGCCACCAGCAGAGATGCCCAACTAGCGGGGCCCTACGAGCAGTACTTC. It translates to CATSRDAQLAGPYEQYF. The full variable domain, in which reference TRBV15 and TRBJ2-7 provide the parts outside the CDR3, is DAMVIQNPRYQVTQFGKPVTLSCSQTLNHNVMYWYQQKSSQAPKLLFHYYDKDFNNEADTPDNFQSRRPNTSFCFLDIRSPGLGDTAMYLCATSRDAQLAGPYEQYFGPGTRLTVT.

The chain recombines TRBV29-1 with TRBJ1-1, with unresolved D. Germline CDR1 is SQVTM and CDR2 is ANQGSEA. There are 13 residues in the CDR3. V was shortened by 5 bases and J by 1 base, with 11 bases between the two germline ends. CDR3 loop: CSVSPDANTEAFF. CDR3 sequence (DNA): TGCAGCGTTTCCCCAGATGCGAACACTGAAGCTTTCTTT.

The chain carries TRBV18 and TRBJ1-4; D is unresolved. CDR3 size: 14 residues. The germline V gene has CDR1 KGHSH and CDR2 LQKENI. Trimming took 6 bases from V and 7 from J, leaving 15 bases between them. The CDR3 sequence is CASSRQAQGEKLFF. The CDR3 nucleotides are TGTGCCAGCTCCCGCCAGGCCCAAGGTGAAAAACTGTTTTTT. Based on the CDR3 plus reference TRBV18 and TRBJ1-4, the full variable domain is NAGVMQNPRHLVRRRGQEARLRCSPMKGHSHVYWYRQLPEEGLKFMVYLQKENIIDESGMPKERFSAEFPKEGPSILRIQQVVRGDSAAYFCASSRQAQGEKLFFGSGTQLSVL.

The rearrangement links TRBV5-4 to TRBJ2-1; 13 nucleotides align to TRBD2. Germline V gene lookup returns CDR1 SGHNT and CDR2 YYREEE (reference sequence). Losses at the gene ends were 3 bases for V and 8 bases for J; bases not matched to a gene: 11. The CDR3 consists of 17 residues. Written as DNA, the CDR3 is TGTGCCAGCAGCTCCCAAAGGACTAGCGGGAGTTTCGATGAGCAGTTCTTC. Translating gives CASSSQRTSGSFDEQFF.

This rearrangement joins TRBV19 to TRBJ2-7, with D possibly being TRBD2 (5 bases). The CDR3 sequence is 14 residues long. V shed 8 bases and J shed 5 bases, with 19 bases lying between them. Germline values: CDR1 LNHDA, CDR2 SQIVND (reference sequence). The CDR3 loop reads CASAGEQLSDEQYF. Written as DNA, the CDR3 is TGTGCCAGTGCCGGGGAGCAGTTGTCAGACGAGCAGTACTTC. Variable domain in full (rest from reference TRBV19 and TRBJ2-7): DGGITQSPKYLFRKEGQNVTLSCEQNLNHDAMYWYRQDPGQGLRLIYYSQIVNDFQKGDIAEGYSVSREKKESFPLTVTSAQKNPTAFYLCASAGEQLSDEQYFGPGTRLTVT.

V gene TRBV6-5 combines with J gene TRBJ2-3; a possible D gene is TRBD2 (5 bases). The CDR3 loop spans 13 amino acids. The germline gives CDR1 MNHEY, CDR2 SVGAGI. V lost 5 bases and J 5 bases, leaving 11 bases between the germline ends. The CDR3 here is CASSRTGRDTQYF. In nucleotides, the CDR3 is TGTGCCAGCAGTCGGACTGGCCGAGATACGCAGTATTTT.

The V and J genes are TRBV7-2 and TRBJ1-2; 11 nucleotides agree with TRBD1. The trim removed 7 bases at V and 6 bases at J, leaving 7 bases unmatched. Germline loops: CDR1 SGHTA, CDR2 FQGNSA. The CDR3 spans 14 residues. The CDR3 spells CASTRTGGGDGYTF. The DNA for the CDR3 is TGTGCCAGCACTCGGACAGGGGGCGGCGATGGCTACACCTTC.

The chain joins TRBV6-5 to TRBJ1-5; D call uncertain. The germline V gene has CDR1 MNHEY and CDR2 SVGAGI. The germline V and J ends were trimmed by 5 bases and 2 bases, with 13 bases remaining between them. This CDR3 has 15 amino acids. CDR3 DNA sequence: TGTGCCAGCAGTCCAGACCAGCGACGCAATCAGCCCCAGCATTTT. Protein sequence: CASSPDQRRNQPQHF.